One sample yielded the 31 T cell receptor beta chains listed below, sequenced in a study of T cell responses to AZD1222 COVID-19 vaccine. Repertoires were generated with immunoSEQ multiplex PCR, while TCRdb's copy carries only in-frame clones and drops some. The table lists more than 95,000 clones, 90% to 95% of them singletons. Sequenced material: peripheral blood, taken on day 0 of AZD1222 vaccination. These receptors were taken from an adult in good health.

The gene calls are TRBV29-1 and TRBJ1-1; D not certain. This CDR3 has 11 amino acids. CDR1 and CDR2 (germline): SQVTM, ANQGSEA. Between the trimmed V and J ends, which lost 3 bases and 3 bases, there was a span of 5 bases. The CDR3 region is CSVDPYTEAFF. In DNA, the CDR3 is TGCAGCGTTGATCCGTACACTGAAGCTTTCTTT.

The chain has TRBV19 and TRBJ1-4; D not certain. The CDR3 contains 14 residues. V shed 3 bases and J shed 6 bases, with 11 bases lying between them. Looked up from germline, CDR1 is LNHDA and CDR2 is SQIVND (reference sequence). CDR3 in DNA: TGTGCCAGTAGTATCGCGCACGGAGATGAAAAACTGTTTTTT. The encoded protein is CASSIAHGDEKLFF.

V is TRBV3-1 (or the pseudogene TRBV3-2) and J is TRBJ2-7, with D hard to call. Between the trimmed V and J ends, which lost 1 base and 4 bases, there was a span of 5 bases. The germline CDR1 and CDR2 sequences are LGHDT and YNNKEL (reference sequence). This CDR3 has 12 residues. CDR3 residues: CASSQGSYEQYF. Written as DNA, the CDR3 is TGTGCCAGCAGCCAAGGATCTTACGAGCAGTACTTC.

J is TRBJ1-4 and V is TRBV30; D remains ambiguous. The CDR3 is 13 residues long. The germline CDR1 and CDR2 sequences are GTSNPN and SVGIG (reference sequence). Trimming stripped 5 bases from V and 0 bases from J, with 7 bases between. This CDR3 is CAWGIATNEKLFF. The CDR3 DNA reads as TGTGCCTGGGGGATCGCAACTAATGAAAAACTGTTTTTT.

The J gene is TRBJ1-1, the V gene TRBV5-1; D gene uncertain. The CDR3 runs 15 residues. Trimming stripped 2 bases from V and 1 base from J, with 12 bases between. Germline V gives CDR1 SGHRS, CDR2 YFSETQ. Here the CDR3 DNA reads TGCGCCAGCAGCTTACGGGAGAATTGGAACACTGAAGCTTTCTTT. Protein: CASSLRENWNTEAFF.

The CDR3 protein is CASSLGGAGNTEAFF. The CDR3 DNA is TGTGCCAGCAGCTTAGGGGGCGCGGGGAACACTGAAGCTTTCTTT. The chain recombines TRBV11-3 with TRBJ1-1; perhaps TRBD1 as D (5 bases). The V end was cut by 1 base, the J end by 1 base, with 10 bases between. This CDR3 contains 15 residues. Germline V gene data show CDR1 as SGHNT and CDR2 as YENEEA.

This rearrangement joins TRBV19 to TRBJ2-7, with D maybe TRBD1 (6 bases). The CDR3 length is 14 residues. V lost 1 base, J lost 7 bases, and 14 bases lay in between. Looked up from germline, CDR1 is LNHDA and CDR2 is SQIVND (reference sequence). CDR3 bases: TGTGCCAGTAGTATAGTAGGGGACACCTCGGAGCAGTACTTC. It yields the protein CASSIVGDTSEQYF.

The V and J genes are TRBV7-9 and TRBJ2-1; 12 nucleotides match TRBD2. CDR1 and CDR2 from the germline V gene are SEHNR and FQNEAQ (reference sequence). V was clipped by 10 bases and J by 9 bases; unmatched bases: 28. The CDR3 totals 20 residues. CDR3 loop: CATTQEGTPWTSGTYGEQFF. In nucleotides, the CDR3 is TGTGCCACCACTCAAGAGGGGACTCCATGGACTAGCGGGACGTACGGTGAGCAGTTCTTC.

The chain links TRBV10-3 to TRBJ1-5; D is undetermined. The CDR3 spans 16 residues. V shed 0 bases and J shed 2 bases, with 11 bases lying between them. CDR1 and CDR2 (germline): ENHRY, SYGVKD. CDR3 amino acids: CAISESYVAGNQPQHF. In DNA form, the CDR3 reads TGTGCCATCAGTGAGTCTTATGTAGCAGGCAATCAGCCCCAGCATTTT.

The rearrangement joins TRBV5-1 to TRBJ1-3; D not resolved. Germline CDR1 SGHRS, CDR2 YFSETQ. The CDR3 loop spans 14 amino acids. The ends were cut back, 4 bases at V and 0 bases at J, with 8 bases in the middle. CDR3 in amino acids: CASSAGSSGNTIYF. The CDR3 DNA reads as TGCGCCAGCAGCGCGGGGAGCTCTGGAAACACCATATATTTT. Supplemented by reference TRBV5-1 and TRBJ1-3, the full variable domain reads KAGVTQTPRYLIKTRGQQVTLSCSPISGHRSVSWYQQTPGQGLQFLFEYFSETQRNKGNFPGRFSGRQFSNSRSEMNVSTLELGDSALYLCASSAGSSGNTIYFGEGSWLTVV.

CDR3 DNA: TGTGCCAGTAGTATTCGGCTCACCGACAATCAGCCCCAGCATTTT. As protein: CASSIRLTDNQPQHF. The V call is TRBV19, the J call TRBJ1-5; D is undetermined. Germline V lookup: CDR1 LNHDA, CDR2 SQIVND (reference sequence). The V end lost 3 bases, the J end lost 3 bases, and 12 bases lay between the germline ends. The CDR3 consists of 15 residues.

The genes are TRBV24-1 and TRBJ2-2; 10 nucleotides align to TRBD2. The CDR3 spans 19 residues. The V and J ends lost 0 bases and 5 bases, in that order; junction bases with no gene match: 11. Germline V gene data show CDR1 as KGHDR and CDR2 as SFDVKD. Here the CDR3 DNA reads TGTGCCACCAGTGATTTGACTTCCCCTAGCGGGAGTTTTACCGGGGAGCTGTTTTTT. It yields the protein CATSDLTSPSGSFTGELFF.

The chain joins TRBV11-1 to TRBJ2-5; D remains ambiguous. CDR1 is SGHAT, CDR2 FQDESV, per germline (reference sequence). V lost 6 bases, J lost 3 bases, and 5 bases lay in between. CDR3 size: 11 residues. CDR3 coding DNA: TGTGCCAGCAGTACCGAAGAGACCCAGTACTTC. Translating it yields CASSTEETQYF.

The chain joins TRBV10-1 to TRBJ2-1, with TRBD2 identical over 8 bases. Germline CDR1 reads WNHNN; CDR2 reads SYGVQD (reference sequence). The CDR3 is 15 residues long. J lost 4 bases, V lost 2 bases, and 4 bases had no gene match. The CDR3 sequence: CASSEVAGMYNEQFF. Written as DNA, the CDR3 is TGCGCCAGCAGTGAGGTAGCGGGGATGTACAATGAGCAGTTCTTC.

This chain joins TRBV2 and TRBJ2-7, with TRBD1 identical over 7 bases. Losses at the gene ends were 6 bases for V and 3 bases for J; bases not matched to a gene: 2. The germline CDR1 and CDR2 sequences are SNHLY and FYNNEI. This CDR3 has 12 amino acids. The CDR3 nucleotides read TGTGCCAGCAGGGGGGACAGCTACGAGCAGTACTTC. Its protein product is CASRGDSYEQYF.

CDR3 in amino acids: CASSPQFGGTEAFF. The CDR3 DNA sequence: TGTGCCAGCTCACCTCAATTCGGCGGGACTGAAGCTTTCTTT. The rearrangement links TRBV18 to TRBJ1-1; D unclear. The V end lost 3 bases, the J end lost 5 bases, and 13 bases lay between the germline ends. There are 14 residues in the CDR3. Germline V gene data show CDR1 as KGHSH and CDR2 as LQKENI.

V gene TRBV5-1 combines with J gene TRBJ1-4, with a possible D match to TRBD1 (5 bases). Germline CDR1 reads SGHRS; CDR2 reads YFSETQ. The V end was cut by 4 bases, the J end by 8 bases, with 12 bases between. The CDR3 has 13 residues. The CDR3 DNA reads TGCGCCAGCAGCCCGTGGCACAGGGAAAAACTGTTTTTT. It codes for CASSPWHREKLFF.

J is TRBJ2-1 and V is TRBV30; possibly TRBD2 for D (5 bases). Per germline, CDR1 GTSNPN and CDR2 SVGIG (reference sequence). V was pared by 0 bases and J by 0 bases, with 9 bases between. The CDR3 is made up of 15 amino acids. Written as DNA, the CDR3 is TGTGCCTGGAGTGTACAACGGGGCTCCTACAATGAGCAGTTCTTC. Its protein product is CAWSVQRGSYNEQFF. Drawing the rest from reference TRBV30 and TRBJ2-1, the complete variable domain is SQTIHQWPATLVQPVGSPLSLECTVEGTSNPNLYWYRQAAGRGLQLLFYSVGIGQISSEVPQNLSASRPQDRQFILSSKKLLLSDSGFYLCAWSVQRGSYNEQFFGPGTRLTVL.

This clone came up a few times. The CDR3 DNA is TGTGCCAGCCGGGGAAGTAGCAATCAGCCCCAGCATTTT. Protein sequence: CASRGSSNQPQHF. The chain links TRBV28 to TRBJ1-5; D not resolved. Trimming removed 8 bases from V and 0 bases from J, with 8 bases in between. Germline V gives CDR1 MDHEN, CDR2 SYDVKM. This CDR3 is built from 13 residues.

This chain uses TRBV12-3 or TRBV12-4 with TRBJ1-5; TRBD1 aligns across 9 bases. The trim removed 10 bases at V and 1 base at J, leaving 2 bases unmatched. The length of the CDR3 is 13 residues. CDR3 DNA: TGTGCCACACAGGGGGCAAGCAATCAGCCCCAGCATTTT. Amino acid sequence: CATQGASNQPQHF.

The chain couples TRBV13 to TRBJ1-1; 9 bases agree with TRBD1. CDR1 and CDR2 (germline): PRHDT, FYEKMQ (reference sequence). V shed 4 bases and J 9 bases; nucleotides not matched to a gene: 12. This CDR3 contains 15 residues. The CDR3 DNA reads TGTGCCAGCAGCTCTGTTGGGACAGGGATCTCAAAAGCTTTCTTT. Translating gives CASSSVGTGISKAFF.

The J gene is TRBJ2-3, the V gene TRBV6-6, with 9 bases fitting TRBD2. Germline V CDR1 and CDR2: MNHNY, SVGAGI (reference sequence). This CDR3 comprises 16 residues. V lost 5 bases, J lost 4 bases, and 10 bases stayed unmatched. CDR3 bases: TGTGCCAGCAGTGGATTTGGGCTAGCGGGACCAGATACGCAGTATTTT. Translating gives CASSGFGLAGPDTQYF.

The DNA of the CDR3 is TGTGCCAGCAGCTTGGTGGGGACAGAAGGGACCCAGTACTTC. This sequence encodes CASSLVGTEGTQYF. V and J are TRBV5-6 and TRBJ2-5; TRBD1 aligns across 7 bases. The CDR3 covers 14 residues. Trimming at V came to 0 bases and at J to 7 bases, leaving 6 bases not matched to a gene. Per the germline V gene, CDR1 is SGHDT and CDR2 is YYEEEE.

The CDR3 DNA follows: TGTGCCAGCAGCCCGGACAGGGGAAGAGTAAACACCATATATTTT. This gives the protein CASSPDRGRVNTIYF. V gene TRBV6-5 combines with J gene TRBJ1-3; TRBD1 aligns across 9 bases. Germline V gene sequence: CDR1 MNHEY, CDR2 SVGAGI. There are 15 residues in the CDR3. V lost 6 bases to trimming and J lost 6 bases; unmatched junction nucleotides: 9.

A note on this clone: Different DNA sequences within this sample yield the same CDR3. The chain joins TRBV12-3 or TRBV12-4 to TRBJ1-4; D uncertain. The CDR3 is 11 amino acids. Trimming took 6 bases from V and 10 from J, leaving 9 bases between them. This CDR3 reads CASSLRGKLFF. The CDR3 DNA reads TGTGCCAGCAGCTTAAGAGGAAAACTGTTTTTT.

This clone was observed a single time. The rearrangement links TRBV3-1 (or the pseudogene TRBV3-2) to TRBJ1-2, with 9 bases aligning to TRBD1. Unmatched junction bases numbered 12, after V lost 4 bases and J lost 3 bases. CDR1 LGHDT and CDR2 YNNKEL come from the germline V gene (reference sequence). The CDR3 spans 17 residues. DNA of the CDR3: TGTGCCAGCAGCCTAAGTTGGGGACAGGGAAGCGACTATGGCTACACCTTC. This codes for CASSLSWGQGSDYGYTF.

The rearrangement links TRBV27 to TRBJ2-7; TRBD1 aligns across 10 bases. V gave up 0 bases and J gave up 5 bases; unmatched junction bases: 4. The CDR3 contains 15 residues. Germline V gene sequence: CDR1 MNHEY, CDR2 SMNVEV (reference sequence). CDR3 bases: TGTGCCAGCAGTTTATCGACAGGGGGCATCGACGAGCAGTACTTC. The encoded protein is CASSLSTGGIDEQYF.

The chain recombines TRBV30 with TRBJ1-4, with 7 bases identical to TRBD1. The CDR3 has 12 amino acids. CDR1 is GTSNPN and CDR2 is SVGIG in the germline V gene (reference sequence). V lost 7 bases and J lost 12; bases outside the gene matches: 11. Written as DNA, the CDR3 is TGTGCCTCCGGGACAGTCCCTTTGGAACTGTTTTTT. Amino acid sequence: CASGTVPLELFF.

This clone appeared once. The chain recombines TRBV4-2 with TRBJ2-1, with a tentative D call TRBD2 (6 bases). This CDR3 is built from 16 residues. Germline CDR1 is LGHNA and CDR2 is YNFKEQ. V shed 0 bases and J shed 1 base, with 10 bases lying between them. CDR3 region: CASSQDALASYNEQFF. The CDR3 region has the DNA TGTGCCAGCAGCCAAGATGCGCTAGCGTCCTACAATGAGCAGTTCTTC.

The chain couples TRBV6-5 to TRBJ1-4, with 9 bases aligning to TRBD1. The V gene end was trimmed by 3 bases and the J gene end by 8 bases; junction bases not matched to a gene: 10. Per the germline V gene, CDR1 is MNHEY and CDR2 is SVGAGI. This CDR3 is 16 amino acids long. The CDR3 region has the DNA TGTGCCAGCAGTTATTCGGGACAGGGAGATGGGGAAAAACTGTTTTTT. This translates into CASSYSGQGDGEKLFF.

Regarding this clone: The junction differs from germline at one of its ends, possibly a read error. The chain links TRBV18 to TRBJ1-6; D is unresolved. The length of the CDR3 is 15 residues. Germline V gene sequence: CDR1 KGHSH, CDR2 LQKENI. Written as DNA, the CDR3 is TGTGCCAGCTCACCGGTAGGCTCCTCTAATTCACCCCTCCACTTT. It specifies CASSPVGSSNSPLHF.